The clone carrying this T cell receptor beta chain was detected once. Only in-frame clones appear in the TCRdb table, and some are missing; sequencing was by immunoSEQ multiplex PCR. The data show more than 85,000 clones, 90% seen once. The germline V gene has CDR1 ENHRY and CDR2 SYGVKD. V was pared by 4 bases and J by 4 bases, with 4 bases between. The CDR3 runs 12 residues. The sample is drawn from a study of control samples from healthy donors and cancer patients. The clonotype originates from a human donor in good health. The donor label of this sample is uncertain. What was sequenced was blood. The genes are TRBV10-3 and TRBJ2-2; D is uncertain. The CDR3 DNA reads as TGTGCCATCAGTGCAAGCACCGGGGAGCTGTTTTTT. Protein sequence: CAISASTGELFF.